A selection of T cell receptor beta chains follows, all from one sample in a study of blood T cell repertoires in COVID-19. Libraries were prepared by immunoSEQ multiplex PCR; TCRdb keeps only in-frame clonotypes and omits some of them. The repertoire includes 70,000 to 100,000 clones, about 79% of them detected once, and around 4.4% sits in the top ten. Sequencing was performed on peripheral blood. The receptor source for this set is a woman aged 45-65 years with acute or convalescent COVID-19. CDR3s include the opening cysteine and the closing phenylalanine or tryptophan.

V,CDR3
TRBV19,CASSIPRYGYTF
TRBV11-1,CASSSTAGYNEQFF
TRBV5-1,CASSLAGQGGHEQFF
TRBV19,CASRNYNTGPTEAFF
TRBV5-6,CASSLRQGDGYTF
TRBV7-2,CASSLGRPRDKYFYEQYF
TRBV4-3,CASSQDRDRGRQPQHF
TRBV7-9,CASSATSGGTGELFF
TRBV3-1/TRBV3-2,CASSPMSGVRGNQPQHF
TRBV7-2,CASSLRVAGELFF
TRBV28,CASTPGEGLAGDF
TRBV5-4,CASSLPSGTSTDTQYF
TRBV6-1,CASSEASGQGATEAFF
TRBV6-5,CASSLGLTGSDTQYF
TRBV28,CASRESGGGLEQYF
TRBV15,CATSRGSGGRTEAFF
TRBV6-6,CASHRVSRVGGEKLFF
TRBV5-5,CASSSTASYGYTF
TRBV3-1/TRBV3-2,CASSQEGGKGSPLHF
TRBV20-1,CSASRLADYEQYF
TRBV14,CASRIEGGSEAFF